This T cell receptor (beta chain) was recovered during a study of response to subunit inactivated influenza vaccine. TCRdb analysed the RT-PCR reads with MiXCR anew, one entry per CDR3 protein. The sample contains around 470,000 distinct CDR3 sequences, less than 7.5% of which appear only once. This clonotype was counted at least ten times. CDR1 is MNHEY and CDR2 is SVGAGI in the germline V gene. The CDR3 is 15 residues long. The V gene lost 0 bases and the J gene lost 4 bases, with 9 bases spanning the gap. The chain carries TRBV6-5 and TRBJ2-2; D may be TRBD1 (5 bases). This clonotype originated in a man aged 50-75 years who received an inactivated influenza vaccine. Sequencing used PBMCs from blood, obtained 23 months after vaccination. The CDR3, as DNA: TGTGCCAGCAGTTACTCGGGGCTAGGCACCGGGGAGCTGTTTTTT. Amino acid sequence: CASSYSGLGTGELFF.